The 22 T cell receptor beta chains in this list originate from one sample, sequenced in a study of glioma-infiltrating T cells. The iRepertoire nested amplicon-rescue multiplex PCR amplified TCR alpha and beta CDR3s from RNA. One entry per CDR3 protein, called by TCRdb with MiXCR from the multiplex PCR reads. The table lists approximately 130,000 distinct CDR3 sequences, 24% of them singletons. Sequencing was performed on glioma tissue, nonneoplastic brain tissue, or PBMCs (not recorded which). The source is a human donor with low-grade glioma or glioblastoma, undergoing nonglioma brain surgery, or in good health (not recorded which).

This clonotype was recorded many times. V usage is TRBV10-3 and J usage is TRBJ2-3, with TRBD2 identical over 13 bases. Germline loops: CDR1 ENHRY, CDR2 SYGVKD. This CDR3 spans 17 amino acids. V shed 4 bases and J 0 bases; nucleotides not matched to a gene: 4. CDR3 coding DNA: TGTGCCATCAGTGGGACTAGCGGGAGTAGTAGCACAGATACGCAGTATTTT. It is translated as CAISGTSGSSSTDTQYF.

The sample holds a few counts of this clonotype. The chain couples TRBV28 to TRBJ2-7; maybe TRBD2 (7 bases). The CDR3 extends over 13 amino acids. Germline V lookup: CDR1 MDHEN, CDR2 SYDVKM. V lost 7 bases, J lost 3 bases, and 13 bases lay in between. CDR3 nucleotide sequence: TGTGCCAGCAAGGGGGGAGGGGACTACGAGCAGTACGTC. Amino acids: CASKGGGDYEQYV.

Worth noting for this clonotype: A clone one base away is much larger, so this may be a read error. No conserved phenylalanine or tryptophan ends this CDR3, so it is likely a read error. This sequence joins TRBV27 and TRBJ1-2; 8 bases fit TRBD1. The CDR3 loop spans 15 amino acids. Trimming at V came to 5 bases and at J to 4 bases, leaving 9 bases not matched to a gene. Germline V gene data show CDR1 as MNHEY and CDR2 as SMNVEV (reference sequence). This CDR3 reads CASSGRDRLSYGYTS. As DNA, the CDR3 is TGTGCCAGCAGTGGCCGGGACAGGTTGTCCTATGGCTACACCTCC.

This clonotype was seen more than once but under ten times. The rearrangement links TRBV29-1 to TRBJ2-1; 7 nucleotides match TRBD2. V dropped 5 bases and J dropped 2; count of bases not matched to a gene: 6. Germline loops: CDR1 SQVTM, CDR2 ANQGSEA. This CDR3 is built from 14 residues. In DNA form, the CDR3 reads TGCAGCGTTCACCCAGCGGGGCCCTACAATGAGCAGTTCTTC. Its protein product is CSVHPAGPYNEQFF.

This clonotype was recorded at least ten times. Relative to the germline gene, one junction end is altered; a read error may explain this. The V and J genes are TRBV7-2 and TRBJ2-1; 11 nucleotides agree with TRBD2. This CDR3 has 15 residues. The germline CDR1 and CDR2 sequences are SGHTA and FQGNSA. For the CDR3, the DNA is TGTGCCAGCAGCGTAGCGGGGGGGCTTGGGTATGAGCAGTTCTTC. Translation: CASSVAGGLGYEQFF.

This clonotype has a single count. A much larger clone differs from this one at a single base, so this may be a read error. The CDR3 end shows no conserved phenylalanine or tryptophan, and so a read error is likely. The chain couples TRBV20-1 to TRBJ2-1; D not certain. The CDR3 is 13 residues long. V was shortened by 7 bases and J by 4 bases, with 14 bases between the two germline ends. CDR1 and CDR2 from the germline V gene are DFQATT and SNEGSKA (reference sequence). The CDR3 spells CSGAGGDYNEQFS. CDR3 nucleotide sequence: TGCAGTGGAGCTGGCGGCGATTACAATGAGCAGTTCTCC.

This clonotype has more than one count but fewer than ten. The chain is built from TRBV20-1 and TRBJ2-3, with 8 bases that match TRBD2. Per germline, CDR1 DFQATT and CDR2 SNEGSKA (reference sequence). CDR3 size: 15 residues. J was trimmed by 4 bases and V by 0 bases; bases with no gene match: 6. Here the CDR3 reads CSARDIRGGADTQYF. In DNA form, the CDR3 reads TGCAGTGCTAGAGATATCCGGGGGGGCGCAGATACGCAGTATTTT.

In its sample, this clonotype was seen a few times. This chain links TRBV3-1 with TRBJ1-6, with unresolved D. Germline V gene sequence: CDR1 LGHDT, CDR2 YNNKEL (reference sequence). This CDR3 contains 12 residues. Trimming pared 4 bases from V and 10 bases from J, leaving 8 bases between. CDR3 in DNA: TGTGCCAGCAGCCCTTCTGGGTCACCCCTCCACTTT. It codes for CASSPSGSPLHF.

The V and J genes are TRBV25-1 and TRBJ2-5; D gene uncertain. The V gene's germline CDR1 is MGHDK and CDR2 SYGVNS. V lost 3 bases to trimming and J lost 2 bases, with 16 bases between them. The CDR3 length is 16 residues. The CDR3 loop reads CASSDHRLRSQETQYF. CDR3 bases: TGTGCCAGCAGTGATCACCGACTCCGGAGTCAAGAGACCCAGTACTTC.

CDR3 DNA sequence: TGTGCCAGTAGTCCCACCAGGGTTTGGCAGCCCCAGCATTTT. This codes for CASSPTRVWQPQHF. V gene TRBV19 combines with J gene TRBJ1-5; weak D call: TRBD1 (5 bases). V was shortened by 5 bases and J by 7 bases, with 15 bases between the two germline ends. CDR1 and CDR2 (germline): LNHDA, SQIVND (reference sequence). This CDR3 contains 14 residues.

This clonotype was recorded many times. The chain is built from TRBV14 and TRBJ1-2; D unresolved. The CDR3 has 15 amino acids. V was shortened by 4 bases and J by 0 bases, with 12 bases between the two germline ends. Germline V gives CDR1 SGHDN, CDR2 FVKESK. CDR3: CASSPQTAANYGYTF. CDR3 sequence (DNA): TGTGCCAGCAGCCCCCAGACGGCAGCTAACTATGGCTACACCTTC.

This clonotype was counted ten times or more. The rearrangement uses TRBV7-3 and TRBJ2-7; TRBD1 matches at 8 bases. In germline, CDR1 is SGHTA, CDR2 FQGTGA. The trim removed 5 bases at V and 3 bases at J, leaving 3 bases unmatched. This CDR3 is built from 13 residues. The CDR3 is CASSQTGGYEQYV. The CDR3 DNA sequence: TGTGCCAGCAGCCAAACAGGGGGCTACGAGCAGTACGTC.

The rearrangement links TRBV7-2 to TRBJ2-7; 9 bases are a match to TRBD1. The germline CDR1 and CDR2 sequences are SGHTA and FQGNSA. This CDR3 comprises 14 residues. The J segment lost 10 bases and the V segment lost 5 bases, leaving 12 bases of the junction unmatched. CDR3 loop: CASSPGQGGETQYV. The DNA of the CDR3 is TGTGCCAGCAGCCCGGGACAGGGAGGGGAGACCCAGTACGTC.

This clonotype occurred a few times. V is TRBV6-6 and J is TRBJ2-5; D is unclear. V was shortened by 2 bases and J by 4 bases, with 11 bases between the two germline ends. CDR1 and CDR2 from the germline V gene are MNHNY and SVGAGI (reference sequence). The CDR3 is made up of 14 amino acids. The CDR3: CASSYKSVGETQYF. The CDR3 bases are TGTGCCAGCAGTTACAAGTCCGTAGGAGAGACCCAGTACTTC.

The sample holds many counts of this clonotype. Sequence at one end of the junction differs from germline and may be a read error. In DNA, the CDR3 is TGCAGTGCCAGAGGAGGGGGGGGAAACACCATATATTTT. Amino acids: CSARGGGGNTIYF. This sequence joins TRBV20-1 and TRBJ1-3; a weak D match, TRBD1 (6 bases). This CDR3 region has 13 residues. Germline CDR1 and CDR2: DFQATT and SNEGSKA (reference sequence).

This clonotype came up many times. This chain connects TRBV20-1 to TRBJ2-3; D may be TRBD1 or TRBD2 (5 bases each). Germline V lookup: CDR1 DFQATT, CDR2 SNEGSKA (reference sequence). CDR3 length: 14 residues. Trimming shortened V by 3 bases and J by 5 bases, and 15 bases separated the two germline ends. Written as DNA, the CDR3 is TGCAGTGCTAGGGCTGGGGGTCGAGAAGATACGCAGTATTTT. Amino acids: CSARAGGREDTQYF.

This clonotype has a handful of counts. The chain carries TRBV27 and TRBJ2-3, with TRBD2 matching 11 bases. CDR3 length: 16 residues. Germline lookup yields CDR1 MNHEY and CDR2 SMNVEV (reference sequence). V was pared by 7 bases and J by 4 bases, with 10 bases of the junction left unmatched. The CDR3 loop reads CASKTIAGGDSDTQYF. CDR3 in DNA: TGTGCCAGCAAAACTATAGCGGGGGGGGACTCAGATACGCAGTATTTT.

The V call is TRBV3-1, the J call TRBJ1-1, with TRBD1 as a possible D gene (6 bases). This CDR3 contains 15 residues. V lost 3 bases and J 0 bases, leaving 11 bases between the germline ends. Germline values: CDR1 LGHDT, CDR2 YNNKEL (reference sequence). The CDR3 DNA reads as TGTGCCAGCAGCCATGGGACACCAGTGAACACTGAAGCTTTCTTT. It is translated as CASSHGTPVNTEAFF.

The V gene is TRBV7-2, the J gene TRBJ1-2; 7 positions agree with TRBD1. The CDR3 sequence is 14 residues long. V shed 7 bases, J shed 5 bases, and the junction held 10 bases outside the gene matches. Germline loops: CDR1 SGHTA, CDR2 FQGNSA. The CDR3 nucleotides are TGTGCCAGCACAGCCGGAGGGGGCGGGTATGGCTACACCTTC. It codes for CASTAGGGGYGYTF.

The rearrangement joins TRBV12-3 or TRBV12-4 to TRBJ1-3, with TRBD1 as a possible D gene (5 bases). V gave up 3 bases and J gave up 1 base, with 10 bases separating them. The CDR3 covers 15 residues. CDR3 bases: TGTGCCAGCAGTTTCTGGGCAGGGTCTGGAAACACCATATATTTT. Its translation: CASSFWAGSGNTIYF.

The gene calls are TRBV28 and TRBJ2-7; 9 positions agree with TRBD1. From germline, CDR1 is MDHEN and CDR2 SYDVKM. The CDR3 consists of 13 residues. The V segment lost 2 bases and the J segment 7 bases; nucleotides outside the gene matches: 3. The CDR3 reads CASSLPGQGEQYV. CDR3 in DNA: TGTGCCAGCAGTTTACCGGGACAGGGTGAGCAGTACGTC.

This clonotype was seen only once. A single base separates this from a much larger clone, so it may be a read error. The CDR3 is CSARDGSVNEQFF. The CDR3 DNA sequence: TGCAGTGCTAGAGATGGGTCAGTCAATGAGCAGTTCTTC. J is TRBJ2-1 and V is TRBV20-1; D remains ambiguous. The CDR3 consists of 13 residues. Germline lookup yields CDR1 DFQATT and CDR2 SNEGSKA (reference sequence). V shed 0 bases and J shed 6 bases, with 9 bases lying between them.